These 24 T cell receptor beta chains were all obtained from the same sample, sequenced in a study of T cell responses to AZD1222 COVID-19 vaccine (dated by TCRdb to 2020 to 2023). The method behind the library was the immunoSEQ multiplex PCR assay. TCRdb retrieved this table from immuneACCESS and kept in-frame rearrangements only. Not all clones are present; in checked studies, unresolved V genes account for under half, and no reason is known for the remainder. The sample includes about 99,000 clones, with around nine tenths observed a single time. The top ten clonotypes cover roughly 12% of the sample. Taken with the paper, the label for time point translates to: baseline before first vaccination. Source: peripheral blood, taken on day 0 of AZD1222 vaccination. The receptors derive from an adult in good health.

The V and J genes are TRBV5-5 and TRBJ1-5; tentative D call: TRBD1 (6 bases). The CDR3 length is 17 residues. Trimming stripped 0 bases from V and 0 bases from J, with 13 bases between. Germline V lookup: CDR1 SGHKS, CDR2 YYEKEE (reference sequence). The CDR3 sequence: CASSLVGGRNSNQPQHF. As DNA, the CDR3 is TGTGCCAGCAGCTTGGTAGGGGGACGGAATAGCAATCAGCCCCAGCATTTT. The whole variable domain, remainder taken from reference TRBV5-5 and TRBJ1-5, is DAGVTQSPTHLIKTRGQQVTLRCSPISGHKSVSWYQQVLGQGPQFIFQYYEKEERGRGNFPDRFSARQFPNYSSELNVNALLLGDSALYLCASSLVGGRNSNQPQHFGDGTRLSIL.

The CDR3 here is CAIKSTGGYGYTF. CDR3 bases: TGTGCCATCAAATCGACAGGGGGCTATGGCTACACCTTC. The chain joins TRBV10-3 to TRBJ1-2, with 9 positions matching TRBD1. The germline CDR1 and CDR2 sequences are ENHRY and SYGVKD. The CDR3 totals 13 residues. The ends lost 7 bases at V and 4 bases at J; junction bases unmatched: 4.

J is TRBJ2-7 and V is TRBV7-8; the match to TRBD1 covers 8 bases. The CDR3 covers 15 residues. CDR1 and CDR2 from the germline V gene are SGHVS and FQNEAQ. J gave up 3 bases and V 1 base, and 5 bases lay outside the gene matches. Written as DNA, the CDR3 is TGTGCCAGCAGCTTAGTGGGGGGACAGGTCTACGAGCAGTACTTC. It is translated as CASSLVGGQVYEQYF.

The rearrangement links TRBV19 to TRBJ1-2; 9 nucleotides match TRBD1. Germline CDR1 is LNHDA and CDR2 is SQIVND (reference sequence). The CDR3 contains 16 residues. V was pared by 7 bases and J by 4 bases, with 13 bases of the junction left unmatched. In nucleotides, the CDR3 is TGTGCCAGTATGAACGTTAGGACAGGGGCTTTCTATGGCTACACCTTC. Amino acid sequence: CASMNVRTGAFYGYTF.

The chain links TRBV11-2 to TRBJ1-1; D is ambiguous. Trimming pared 7 bases from V and 8 bases from J, leaving 11 bases between. The CDR3 covers 11 residues. Germline CDR1 and CDR2: SGHAT and FQNNGV. The CDR3 protein is CASTPGREAFF. In DNA, the CDR3 is TGTGCCAGCACCCCCGGACGGGAAGCTTTCTTT.

This rearrangement joins TRBV2 to TRBJ1-1; 8 bases agree with TRBD1. From germline, CDR1 is SNHLY and CDR2 FYNNEI. CDR3 length: 14 residues. The ends lost 8 bases at V and 2 bases at J; junction bases unmatched: 7. This CDR3 reads CASSWGQENTEAFF. For the CDR3, the DNA is TGTGCCAGCTCATGGGGACAGGAAAACACTGAAGCTTTCTTT.

The sample holds a few counts of this clone. The gene calls are TRBV15 and TRBJ2-7; D perhaps matches TRBD2 (6 bases). This CDR3 has 14 residues. The germline V gene encodes CDR1 LNHNV and CDR2 YYDKDF (reference sequence). V was shortened by 1 base and J by 3 bases, with 10 bases between the two germline ends. DNA for the CDR3: TGTGCCACCAGCAGAGCGGGGCGGGGCTACGAGCAGTACTTC. As protein: CATSRAGRGYEQYF.

J is TRBJ2-1 and V is TRBV10-3; TRBD2 agrees at 11 bases. The CDR3 is 15 amino acids. V dropped 2 bases and J dropped 7; count of bases not matched to a gene: 4. Germline assignment: CDR1 ENHRY and CDR2 SYGVKD. The CDR3 nucleotides are TGTGCCATCAGTGAGGATAGCGGGAGGGCAAATGAGCAGTTCTTC. It yields the protein CAISEDSGRANEQFF.

The chain recombines TRBV15 with TRBJ2-6; D gene unclear. Germline V lookup: CDR1 LNHNV, CDR2 YYDKDF (reference sequence). This CDR3 has 20 amino acids. Trimming took 4 bases from V and 0 from J, leaving 22 bases between them. As DNA, the CDR3 is TGTGCCACCAGCACCCCCCGGTCCGCCCCAGGTCTCTCTGGGGCCAACGTCCTGACTTTC. Translated: CATSTPRSAPGLSGANVLTF.

V usage is TRBV15 and J usage is TRBJ1-1, with D hard to call. The ends were cut back, 8 bases at V and 0 bases at J, with 7 bases in the middle. The CDR3 length is 12 residues. CDR1 is LNHNV, CDR2 YYDKDF, per germline (reference sequence). CDR3 sequence (DNA): TGTGCCACCCGGCTGATGAACACTGAAGCTTTCTTT. Translation: CATRLMNTEAFF.

This clone was counted between two and nine times. The chain recombines TRBV19 with TRBJ2-2, with unresolved D. Germline CDR1 reads LNHDA; CDR2 reads SQIVND (reference sequence). The CDR3 sequence is 14 residues long. The ends were cut back, 4 bases at V and 5 bases at J, with 11 bases in the middle. The CDR3 spells CASSRRSMTGELFF. The CDR3 DNA sequence: TGTGCCAGTAGTAGGCGGTCTATGACCGGGGAGCTGTTTTTT.

The J gene is TRBJ1-1, the V gene TRBV7-2; 7 nucleotides agree with TRBD1. V trimming: 7 bases; J trimming: 0 bases; junction bases outside the gene matches: 11. The CDR3 is 16 residues long. CDR1 is SGHTA and CDR2 is FQGNSA in the germline V gene. This CDR3 is CASKQGQPRLNTEAFF. The CDR3 DNA reads as TGTGCCAGCAAACAGGGACAGCCGAGATTGAACACTGAAGCTTTCTTT.

The chain links TRBV25-1 to TRBJ1-1; TRBD1 matches 8 bases. The germline V gene has CDR1 MGHDK and CDR2 SYGVNS. V lost 5 bases to trimming and J lost 6 bases; unmatched junction nucleotides: 11. CDR3 length equals 15 residues. CDR3 in DNA: TGTGCCAGCAGTTCCCGGACAGGGAGTGGGTCTGAAGCTTTCTTT. It is translated as CASSSRTGSGSEAFF.

This chain joins TRBV12-3 or TRBV12-4 and TRBJ1-1, with D perhaps matching TRBD1 (5 bases). The germline V and J ends were trimmed by 6 bases and 5 bases, with 7 bases remaining between them. The CDR3 has 11 amino acids. CDR3 nucleotides: TGTGCCAGCAGGGAGGGGACTGAAGCTTTCTTT. Its protein product is CASREGTEAFF.

The V gene is TRBV27, the J gene TRBJ1-4; D not certain. The CDR3 length is 15 residues. Trimming took 5 bases from V and 0 from J, leaving 10 bases between them. CDR1 is MNHEY and CDR2 is SMNVEV in the germline V gene (reference sequence). In DNA, the CDR3 is TGTGCCAGCAGTAAGACAAGGGCAACTAATGAAAAACTGTTTTTT. Translated, it gives CASSKTRATNEKLFF.

This chain connects TRBV27 to TRBJ2-1; 9 bases are a match to TRBD2. CDR3 length equals 18 residues. Trimming took 6 bases from V and 1 from J; bases not matched to a gene: 13. Per the germline V gene, CDR1 is MNHEY and CDR2 is SMNVEV (reference sequence). CDR3 sequence: CASSRRPGLAESYNEQFF. In nucleotides, the CDR3 is TGTGCCAGCAGCCGAAGACCGGGACTAGCCGAGTCCTACAATGAGCAGTTCTTC.

This rearrangement joins TRBV7-9 to TRBJ1-4, with D perhaps matching TRBD1 (6 bases). With 5 bases removed from V and 6 bases from J, the gap between germline ends came to 13 bases. This CDR3 has 14 amino acids. The germline CDR1 and CDR2 sequences are SEHNR and FQNEAQ (reference sequence). The CDR3 coding sequence is TGTGCCAGCAGCCAAGGGGGGAGTTATGAAAAACTGTTTTTT. It codes for CASSQGGSYEKLFF. Based on the CDR3 plus reference TRBV7-9 and TRBJ1-4, the full variable domain is DTGVSQNPRHKITKRGQNVTFRCDPISEHNRLYWYRQTLGQGPEFLTYFQNEAQLEKSRLLSDRFSAERPKGSFSTLEIQRTEQGDSAMYLCASSQGGSYEKLFFGSGTQLSVL.

The genes are TRBV6-5 and TRBJ2-5; 9 bases fit TRBD2. After removal of 7 bases from V and 2 bases from J, the junction contained 2 bases not matched to a gene. The CDR3 spans 13 residues. The germline gives CDR1 MNHEY, CDR2 SVGAGI. The DNA for the CDR3 is TGTGCCAGCACAAGCGGGAGGCAAGAGACCCAGTACTTC. Protein product: CASTSGRQETQYF.

The rearrangement links TRBV13 to TRBJ2-1; TRBD2 might be the D (6 bases). This CDR3 is 15 amino acids long. The V end was cut by 7 bases, the J end by 6 bases, with 19 bases between. CDR1 and CDR2 (germline): PRHDT, FYEKMQ (reference sequence). DNA of the CDR3: TGTGCCAGCACCCCTGTGGGGGAGGCCTCCAATGAGCAGTTCTTC. It is translated as CASTPVGEASNEQFF.

V and J are TRBV30 and TRBJ2-5; 8 bases map to TRBD2. Trimming at V came to 3 bases and at J to 7 bases, leaving 13 bases not matched to a gene. This CDR3 comprises 15 residues. Germline V CDR1 and CDR2: GTSNPN, SVGIG (reference sequence). Here the CDR3 DNA reads TGTGCCTGGAGCCGACCTGGACTAGCAGTTTGGACCCAGTACTTC. Protein: CAWSRPGLAVWTQYF.

This sequence joins TRBV6-2 or TRBV6-3 and TRBJ2-1, with 8 bases identical to TRBD2. Germline CDR1 and CDR2: MNHEY and SVGEGT. The CDR3 runs to 15 residues. The trim removed 4 bases at V and 1 base at J, leaving 3 bases unmatched. The CDR3: CASSSGTRSYNEQFF. The CDR3 nucleotides are TGTGCCAGCAGTTCCGGGACTAGGTCCTACAATGAGCAGTTCTTC.

This chain's CDR3 is CAWSPDWDRIRYF. The DNA for the CDR3 is TGTGCCTGGAGTCCTGACTGGGACAGGATTCGGTACTTC. V and J are TRBV30 and TRBJ2-7; 8 positions match TRBD1. Trimming cost V 2 bases and J 12 bases; bases outside gene matches: 12. CDR3 length: 13 amino acids. Germline CDR1 reads GTSNPN; CDR2 reads SVGIG (reference sequence).

J is TRBJ1-5 and V is TRBV10-3; tentative D call: TRBD1 (5 bases). This CDR3 has 16 residues. Trimming stripped 3 bases from V and 3 bases from J, with 15 bases between. CDR1 is ENHRY and CDR2 is SYGVKD in the germline V gene. The CDR3 spells CAISEGVEGNNQPQHF. The CDR3 DNA sequence: TGTGCCATCAGTGAAGGGGTGGAGGGGAACAATCAGCCCCAGCATTTT.

This clone has only a few counts. The chain recombines TRBV4-1 with TRBJ2-1, with a tentative D call TRBD2 (5 bases). The V gene's germline CDR1 is MGHRA and CDR2 YSYEKL. V gave up 4 bases and J gave up 0 bases, with 13 bases separating them. There are 16 residues in the CDR3. This CDR3 reads CASSPITGSSYNEQFF. The CDR3 DNA sequence: TGCGCCAGCAGCCCGATAACGGGGAGCTCCTACAATGAGCAGTTCTTC.